This T cell receptor beta chain was found in a study of CD8 T cells in Susac syndrome. Reverse transcription of roughly 0.5 to 1 ug RNA used random hexamers. TCRdb re-derived calls from the immunoSEQ multiplex PCR reads in MiXCR, one entry per CDR3 protein. The sample has about 210,000 distinct CDR3 sequences, 95% seen once. Material: CD4+ T cells from PBMCs. This TCR was sampled from a human donor with multiple sclerosis.

CDR3 sequence: CASSIGTSKETQYF. CDR3 DNA sequence: TGCGCCAGCAGCATCGGGACTAGTAAAGAGACCCAGTACTTC. The J gene is TRBJ2-5, the V gene TRBV5-1, with 8 positions matching TRBD2. The V and J ends lost 4 bases and 3 bases, in that order; junction bases with no gene match: 5. The CDR3 is made up of 14 amino acids. Looked up from germline, CDR1 is SGHRS and CDR2 is YFSETQ.